This T cell receptor beta chain was recovered during a study of patients and donors after allogeneic stem cell transplantation. Trimming removed 3 bases at V and 6 bases at J, with 12 bases between. The CDR3 loop spans 12 amino acids. Germline V lookup: CDR1 DFQATT, CDR2 SNEGSKA (reference sequence). TCRdb re-derived calls from the RT-PCR reads in MiXCR, one entry per CDR3 protein. The sample lists about 400,000 distinct CDR3 sequences; 16% were seen once. The V gene is TRBV20-1, the J gene TRBJ2-7; no clear D. The sample consisted of blood, either unsorted or a sorted T cell fraction (not recorded which). The source is a human donor who was either an allogeneic HSCT recipient or a stem cell or donor lymphocyte infusion donor (not recorded which). It is not recorded whose cells these are; they may come from a transplant donor. The CDR3: CSASTWGLEQYF. The CDR3 nucleotides read TGCAGTGCTAGTACTTGGGGTCTCGAGCAGTACTTC.